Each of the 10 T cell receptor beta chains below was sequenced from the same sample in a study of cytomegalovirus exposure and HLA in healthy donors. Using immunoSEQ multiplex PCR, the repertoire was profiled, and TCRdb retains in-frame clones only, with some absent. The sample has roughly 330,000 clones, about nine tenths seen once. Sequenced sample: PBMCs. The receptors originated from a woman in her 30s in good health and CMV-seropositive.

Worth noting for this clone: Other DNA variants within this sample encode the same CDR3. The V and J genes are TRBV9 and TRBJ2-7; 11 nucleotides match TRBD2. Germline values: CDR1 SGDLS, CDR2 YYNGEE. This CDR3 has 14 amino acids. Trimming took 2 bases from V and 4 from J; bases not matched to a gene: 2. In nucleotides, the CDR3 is TGTGCCAGCAGCGTGGGGACTAGCGGTTACGAGCAGTACTTC. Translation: CASSVGTSGYEQYF. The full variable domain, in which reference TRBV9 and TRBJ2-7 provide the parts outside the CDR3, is DSGVTQTPKHLITATGQRVTLRCSPRSGDLSVYWYQQSLDQGLQFLIQYYNGEERAKGNILERFSAQQFPDLHSELNLSSLELGDSALYFCASSVGTSGYEQYFGPGTRLTVT.

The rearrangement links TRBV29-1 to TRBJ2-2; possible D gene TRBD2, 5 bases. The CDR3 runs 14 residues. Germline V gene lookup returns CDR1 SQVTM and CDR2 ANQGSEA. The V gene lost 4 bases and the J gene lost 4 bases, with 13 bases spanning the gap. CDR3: CSVVVGDGTGELFF. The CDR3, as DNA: TGCAGCGTTGTGGTGGGAGACGGCACCGGGGAGCTGTTTTTT.

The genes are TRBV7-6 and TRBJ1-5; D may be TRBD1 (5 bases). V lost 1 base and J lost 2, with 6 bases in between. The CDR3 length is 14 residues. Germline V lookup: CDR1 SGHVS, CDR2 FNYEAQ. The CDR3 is CASSLGGGNQPQHF. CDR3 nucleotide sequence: TGTGCCAGCAGCTTAGGAGGGGGCAATCAGCCCCAGCATTTT.

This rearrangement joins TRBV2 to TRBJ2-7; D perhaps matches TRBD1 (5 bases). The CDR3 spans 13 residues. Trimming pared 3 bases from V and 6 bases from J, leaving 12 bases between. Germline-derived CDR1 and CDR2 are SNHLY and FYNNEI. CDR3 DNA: TGTGCCAGCAGTGATATCCATAGGGGCGAGCAGTACTTC. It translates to CASSDIHRGEQYF.

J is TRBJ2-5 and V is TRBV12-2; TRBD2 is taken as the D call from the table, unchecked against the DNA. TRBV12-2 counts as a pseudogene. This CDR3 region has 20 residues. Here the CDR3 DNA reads TGTGCAAGTCGCTTAGATGGAGGCCTAGCGGGAGGGCGGGGGGAAGAGACCCAGTACTTC. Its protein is CASRLDGGLAGGRGEETQYF.

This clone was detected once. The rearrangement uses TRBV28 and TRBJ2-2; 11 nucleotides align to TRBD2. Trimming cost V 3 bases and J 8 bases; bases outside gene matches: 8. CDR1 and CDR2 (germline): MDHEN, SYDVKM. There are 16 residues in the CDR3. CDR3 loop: CASSFVLAGVGGELFF. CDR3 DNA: TGTGCCAGCAGTTTCGTACTAGCGGGAGTGGGTGGGGAGCTGTTTTTT.

CDR3 in amino acids: CASSYSLNEAFF. CDR3 DNA sequence: TGTGCCAGCAGTTACTCGTTAAATGAAGCTTTCTTT. The chain is built from TRBV6-6 and TRBJ1-1; no reliable D call. Deletions cut 0 bases from V and 7 bases from J, with 6 bases between. CDR3 size: 12 residues. Per the germline V gene, CDR1 is MNHNY and CDR2 is SVGAGI (reference sequence).

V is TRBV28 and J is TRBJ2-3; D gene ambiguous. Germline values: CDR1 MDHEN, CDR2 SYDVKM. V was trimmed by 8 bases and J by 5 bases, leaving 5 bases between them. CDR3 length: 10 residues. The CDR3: CASGGDTQYF. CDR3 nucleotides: TGTGCCAGCGGTGGAGATACGCAGTATTTT.

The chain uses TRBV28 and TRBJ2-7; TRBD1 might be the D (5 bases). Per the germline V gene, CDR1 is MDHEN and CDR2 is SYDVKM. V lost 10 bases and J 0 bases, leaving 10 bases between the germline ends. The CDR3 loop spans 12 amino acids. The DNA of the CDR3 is TGTGCCACTACGACAGACTCCTACGAGCAGTACTTC. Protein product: CATTTDSYEQYF.

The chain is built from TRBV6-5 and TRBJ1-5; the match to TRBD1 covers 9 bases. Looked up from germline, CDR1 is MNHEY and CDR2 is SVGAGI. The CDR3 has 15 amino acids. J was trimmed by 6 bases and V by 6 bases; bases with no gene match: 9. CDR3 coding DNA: TGTGCCAGCAGCCCCTTGGACAGGGGCAGTCAGCCCCAGCATTTT. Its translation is CASSPLDRGSQPQHF.